A single sample is the source of the 12 T cell receptor beta chains below, sequenced in a study of CD8 T cells in ankylosing spondylitis. Points from the study as a whole: A TCR beta motif made of about 8 highly homologous variants seemed typical of ankylosing spondylitis blood.

TCRdb fed the 5' RACE reads into MiXCR, producing one record per CDR3 protein. The data contain 650,000 to 800,000 distinct CDR3 sequences, roughly 19% of them singletons. No cognate antigen is known for these TCRs. Sequences were obtained from blood, either unsorted or a sorted T cell fraction (not recorded which). These receptors all come from a male donor with ankylosing spondylitis.

The V call is TRBV11-2, the J call TRBJ2-5; the D gene could be TRBD1 or TRBD2 (7 bases each). Germline lookup yields CDR1 SGHAT and CDR2 FQNNGV. The CDR3 extends over 20 amino acids. Trimming pared 1 base from V and 5 bases from J, leaving 29 bases between. DNA of the CDR3: TGTGCCAGCAGCTTAGTTGGCAGGGGGGGGGCTAGCGCCCTCCGGGAGACCCAGTACTTC. Its protein is CASSLVGRGGASALRETQYF.

J is TRBJ2-6 and V is TRBV10-2; D gene unclear. V lost 3 bases and J 4 bases, leaving 4 bases between the germline ends. Per the germline V gene, CDR1 is WSHSY and CDR2 is SAAADI. The CDR3 consists of 13 residues. The CDR3 coding sequence is TGCGCCAGCAGTGATGTGGGGGCCAACGTCCTGACTTTC. Residues: CASSDVGANVLTF.

A word on this clonotype: One junction end does not reproduce the germline sequence, and a read error may be involved. The chain links TRBV20-1 to TRBJ2-5; D may be TRBD1 or TRBD2 (5 bases each). The germline V gene has CDR1 DFQATT and CDR2 SNEGSKA (reference sequence). This CDR3 has 12 residues. The CDR3 DNA sequence: TGCAGTGCACGGGACGCCCGGAGGAAATCGAACTTC. It translates to CSARDARRKSNF.

This chain uses TRBV12-3 or TRBV12-4 with TRBJ2-7; 16 bases map to TRBD2. J was trimmed by 6 bases and V by 3 bases; bases with no gene match: 5. The CDR3 is 16 amino acids. The CDR3 bases are TGTGCCAGCAGTTTGACCGGGACTAGCGGGAGGGCCGAGCAGTACTTC. Translated, it gives CASSLTGTSGRAEQYF.

The table lists this clonotype with a few counts. The rearrangement uses TRBV20-1 and TRBJ1-1; D gene unclear. V was shortened by 1 base and J by 1 base, with 7 bases between the two germline ends. Germline CDR1 reads DFQATT; CDR2 reads SNEGSKA (reference sequence). This CDR3 contains 13 residues. CDR3 nucleotides: TGCAGTGCTAGAGGAGGTACGAACACTGAAGCTTTCTTT. As protein: CSARGGTNTEAFF.

This clonotype was seen only a few times. The V gene is TRBV7-8, the J gene TRBJ2-3; a possible D gene is TRBD1 (5 bases). Trimming stripped 7 bases from V and 0 bases from J, with 14 bases between. The germline V gene encodes CDR1 SGHVS and CDR2 FQNEAQ. The length of the CDR3 is 15 residues. The CDR3 reads CASIPTGASTDTQYF. The CDR3 bases are TGTGCCAGCATCCCTACAGGAGCAAGCACAGATACGCAGTATTTT.

The V and J genes are TRBV18 and TRBJ2-7, with 7 bases lining up with TRBD1. CDR3 size: 14 residues. Germline V CDR1 and CDR2: KGHSH, LQKENI. V shed 6 bases and J 2 bases; nucleotides not matched to a gene: 7. CDR3 sequence: CASSAGTATYEQYF. The CDR3 nucleotides read TGTGCCAGCTCGGCCGGGACAGCGACCTACGAGCAGTACTTC.

This clonotype appeared a few times. V and J are TRBV20-1 and TRBJ1-1, with 7 bases identical to TRBD1. Unmatched junction bases numbered 5, after V lost 3 bases and J lost 1 base. Looked up from germline, CDR1 is DFQATT and CDR2 is SNEGSKA (reference sequence). This CDR3 spans 14 amino acids. The CDR3 bases are TGCAGTGCTAGCCGACAGGGCCCGAACACTGAAGCTTTCTTT. It yields the protein CSASRQGPNTEAFF.

This clonotype was counted at least ten times. The rearrangement uses TRBV28 and TRBJ1-5; weak D call: TRBD1 (5 bases). Between the trimmed V and J ends, which lost 4 bases and 4 bases, there was a span of 5 bases. The CDR3 has 12 residues. The germline V gene encodes CDR1 MDHEN and CDR2 SYDVKM. This CDR3 reads CASSWGNQPQHF. Written as DNA, the CDR3 is TGTGCCAGCAGTTGGGGGAATCAGCCCCAGCATTTT.

This clonotype was observed a single time. This chain uses TRBV29-1 with TRBJ2-2; the D call may be TRBD1 or TRBD2 (5 bases each). Germline-derived CDR1 and CDR2 are SQVTM and ANQGSEA. V lost 6 bases and J 6 bases, leaving 26 bases between the germline ends. The CDR3 loop spans 17 amino acids. The CDR3 nucleotides read TGCAGCGTCATCCTCTCTGAGGGGAAGGCTGAGGCCGGGGAGCTGTTTTTT. Translation: CSVILSEGKAEAGELFF.

The DNA for the CDR3 is TGTGCCAGCAAACTAGCGGGGAAAGAGACCCAGTACTTC. Its translation is CASKLAGKETQYF. V is TRBV6-1 and J is TRBJ2-5; the match to TRBD2 covers 10 bases. CDR3 length equals 13 residues. Per germline, CDR1 MNHNS and CDR2 SASEGT. J gave up 3 bases and V 7 bases, and 2 bases lay outside the gene matches.

The V call is TRBV7-9, the J call TRBJ2-3; no definite D call. The germline CDR1 and CDR2 sequences are SEHNR and FQNEAQ (reference sequence). The CDR3 extends over 12 amino acids. Trimming pared 2 bases from V and 5 bases from J, leaving 5 bases between. The CDR3 here is CASSLLQDTQYF. DNA of the CDR3: TGTGCCAGCAGCTTACTTCAAGATACGCAGTATTTT. The full variable domain, its missing parts supplied by reference TRBV7-9 and TRBJ2-3, is DTGVSQNPRHKITKRGQNVTFRCDPISEHNRLYWYRQTLGQGPEFLTYFQNEAQLEKSRLLSDRFSAERPKGSFSTLEIQRTEQGDSAMYLCASSLLQDTQYFGPGTRLTVL.